The clone carrying this T cell receptor (beta chain) occurred a few times. The CDR3 is made up of 15 amino acids. The V gene's germline CDR1 is MRHNA and CDR2 SNTAGT. Trimming cost V 6 bases and J 3 bases; bases outside gene matches: 8. These data come from a study of identical twins. TCRdb analysed the 5' RACE reads with MiXCR anew, one entry per CDR3 protein. The sample lists fewer than 900,000 distinct CDR3 sequences; 15% to 20% were seen once. The sample was also linked to a second study, of T cells expressing NK-cell markers.

The sample consisted of PBMCs. The chain uses TRBV6-4 and TRBJ2-3; 8 positions agree with TRBD2. The source of this sequence is a woman in her late teens or twenties in good health. The CDR3 is CASSPSAGATDTQYF. CDR3 bases: TGTGCCAGCAGCCCGTCAGCGGGAGCGACAGATACGCAGTATTTT.